These 15 T cell receptor beta chains were all obtained from the same sample, sequenced in a study of cytomegalovirus exposure and HLA in healthy donors. The PCR contained 60 Vbeta and 13 Jbeta primers. Produced via immunoSEQ multiplex PCR; TCRdb's table is partial and in-frame only. The sample includes some 120,000 clones, roughly a tenth seen only once; the top ten take 2.5% to 3.5%. The sequencing input was PBMCs. All receptors derive from a man aged 25 to 40 in good health and CMV-seronegative.

The CDR3 nucleotides are TGTGCCAGCAGCTTGGCCTGGGGGGACGGGGTAGAAAAACTGTTTTTT. It codes for CASSLAWGDGVEKLFF. The V call is TRBV7-8, the J call TRBJ1-4; tentative D call: TRBD1 (5 bases). Germline lookup yields CDR1 SGHVS and CDR2 FQNEAQ. CDR3 length equals 16 residues. Trimming took off 3 bases at V and 8 bases at J, with 19 bases between the two ends.

This clone turned up a few times. V and J are TRBV27 and TRBJ2-2; D remains unclear. The CDR3 loop spans 13 amino acids. Germline V gives CDR1 MNHEY, CDR2 SMNVEV (reference sequence). Trimming stripped 2 bases from V and 2 bases from J, with 3 bases between. The CDR3 DNA is TGTGCCAGCAGTTTAAGCAACACCGGGGAGCTGTTTTTT. Translated, it gives CASSLSNTGELFF.

The chain uses TRBV28 and TRBJ2-3, with TRBD1 matching over 10 bases. The trim removed 4 bases at V and 5 bases at J, leaving 9 bases unmatched. The CDR3 is 16 residues long. The germline V gene encodes CDR1 MDHEN and CDR2 SYDVKM. CDR3 in DNA: TGTGCCAGCAGTTCCAGACAGGGGGCTTGGGGAGATACGCAGTATTTT. This sequence encodes CASSSRQGAWGDTQYF.

V usage is TRBV30 and J usage is TRBJ2-7, with TRBD1 matching 8 bases. The CDR3 has 13 residues. J was trimmed by 3 bases and V by 5 bases; bases with no gene match: 6. CDR1 and CDR2 (germline): GTSNPN, SVGIG (reference sequence). CDR3 loop: CAWGATGDYEQYF. In nucleotides, the CDR3 is TGTGCCTGGGGGGCGACAGGGGACTACGAGCAGTACTTC.

CDR3 region: CASGPRIAGVGETQYF. CDR3 nucleotide sequence: TGTGCTAGTGGTCCACGAATAGCGGGAGTAGGGGAGACCCAGTACTTC. This chain uses TRBV12-5 with TRBJ2-5; TRBD2 agrees at 9 bases. The germline V gene has CDR1 LGHNT and CDR2 FRNRAP. Losses at the gene ends were 5 bases for V and 5 bases for J; bases not matched to a gene: 12. The CDR3 contains 16 residues.

This clone was picked up a small number of times. V usage is TRBV7-9 and J usage is TRBJ1-5; 8 positions agree with TRBD1. This CDR3 contains 14 residues. The ends lost 5 bases at V and 6 bases at J; junction bases unmatched: 6. Per the germline V gene, CDR1 is SEHNR and CDR2 is FQNEAQ (reference sequence). The CDR3 DNA reads TGTGCCAGCAGCATAACAGGGGGTGGTCAGCCCCAGCATTTT. Protein product: CASSITGGGQPQHF.

J is TRBJ1-1 and V is TRBV27; possibly TRBD1 for D (6 bases). This CDR3 has 13 residues. Germline V gene sequence: CDR1 MNHEY, CDR2 SMNVEV (reference sequence). Trimming removed 6 bases from V and 1 base from J, with 9 bases in between. Here the CDR3 DNA reads TGTGCCAGCAGCATGACAGGGAACACTGAAGCTTTCTTT. This gives the protein CASSMTGNTEAFF.

The J gene is TRBJ2-1, the V gene TRBV29-1; 7 positions agree with TRBD2. V lost 3 bases to trimming and J lost 8 bases; unmatched junction nucleotides: 13. Germline CDR1 SQVTM, CDR2 ANQGSEA. The CDR3 is 15 amino acids. CDR3 sequence (DNA): TGCAGCGTTGAGATAGCGGGCGCACCGCGGGATGAGCAGTTCTTC. Amino acids: CSVEIAGAPRDEQFF.

This clone appeared a few times. The chain carries TRBV19 and TRBJ1-5; 7 nucleotides line up with TRBD1. Trimming took 4 bases from V and 10 from J; bases not matched to a gene: 13. Germline values: CDR1 LNHDA, CDR2 SQIVND (reference sequence). CDR3 length: 15 amino acids. CDR3 residues: CASSRGQPIVHPQHF. CDR3 nucleotides: TGTGCCAGTAGTAGGGGACAGCCGATCGTGCATCCCCAGCATTTT.

The chain joins TRBV27 to TRBJ1-2, with 12 bases identical to TRBD1. Trimming cost V 3 bases and J 6 bases; bases outside gene matches: 8. The CDR3 consists of 16 residues. The germline gives CDR1 MNHEY, CDR2 SMNVEV (reference sequence). CDR3 residues: CASSLVLGTGGDGYTF. Here the CDR3 DNA reads TGTGCCAGCAGTTTGGTGTTGGGGACAGGGGGCGATGGCTACACCTTC.

The sample holds a few counts of this clone. The chain carries TRBV27 and TRBJ1-6; TRBD1 might be the D (6 bases). The CDR3 contains 16 residues. V was shortened by 6 bases and J by 2 bases, with 14 bases between the two germline ends. The V gene's germline CDR1 is MNHEY and CDR2 SMNVEV (reference sequence). As DNA, the CDR3 is TGTGCCAGCAGCCTATCCGGACAGACCTATAATTCACCCCTCCACTTT. Its translation: CASSLSGQTYNSPLHF.

This clone was seen more than once but under ten times. The same CDR3 is also encoded by other DNA sequences in this sample. The genes are TRBV5-1 and TRBJ2-7, with D possibly TRBD1 on 5 matching bases. The germline V gene has CDR1 SGHRS and CDR2 YFSETQ. Trimming removed 4 bases at V and 4 bases at J, with 6 bases between. The CDR3 contains 11 residues. CDR3 nucleotide sequence: TGCGCCAGCAGCGGACATTACGAGCAGTACTTC. This encodes CASSGHYEQYF.

This clone has only a few counts. This chain links TRBV6-1 with TRBJ2-1, with TRBD1 matching over 11 bases. CDR3 length: 14 amino acids. Germline V gene data show CDR1 as MNHNS and CDR2 as SASEGT. Trimming took 7 bases from V and 9 from J; bases not matched to a gene: 8. The CDR3, as DNA: TGTGCCAGCACTGTAGGACAGGGGGCTGGTGAGCAGTTCTTC. Its protein product is CASTVGQGAGEQFF.

This clone was counted between two and nine times. The rearrangement links TRBV7-2 to TRBJ2-7, with D hard to call. Germline CDR1 is SGHTA and CDR2 is FQGNSA. Trimming shortened V by 1 base and J by 2 bases, and 12 bases separated the two germline ends. The CDR3 is made up of 15 amino acids. CDR3 DNA sequence: TGTGCCAGCAGCTTAGTGGCCGCGACTCCCTACGAGCAGTACTTC. Its translation is CASSLVAATPYEQYF.

This chain joins TRBV6-1 and TRBJ2-7, with D perhaps matching TRBD1 (5 bases). The CDR3 spans 14 residues. Trimming cost V 5 bases and J 3 bases, with 14 bases left between them. Per the germline V gene, CDR1 is MNHNS and CDR2 is SASEGT. For the CDR3, the DNA is TGTGCCAGCAGTCCAGGGTACAATTACTACGAGCAGTACTTC. Its translation: CASSPGYNYYEQYF.